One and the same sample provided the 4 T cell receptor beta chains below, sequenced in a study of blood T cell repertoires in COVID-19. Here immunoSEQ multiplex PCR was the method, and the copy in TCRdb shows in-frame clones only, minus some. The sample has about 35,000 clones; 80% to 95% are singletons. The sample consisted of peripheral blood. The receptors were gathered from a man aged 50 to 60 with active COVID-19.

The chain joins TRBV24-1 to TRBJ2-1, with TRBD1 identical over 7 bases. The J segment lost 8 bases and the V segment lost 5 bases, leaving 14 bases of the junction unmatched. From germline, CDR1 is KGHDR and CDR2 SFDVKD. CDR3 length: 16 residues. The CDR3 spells CATSGGARDSGDEQFF. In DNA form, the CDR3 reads TGTGCCACCAGTGGTGGGGCTCGGGACAGTGGCGATGAGCAGTTCTTC.

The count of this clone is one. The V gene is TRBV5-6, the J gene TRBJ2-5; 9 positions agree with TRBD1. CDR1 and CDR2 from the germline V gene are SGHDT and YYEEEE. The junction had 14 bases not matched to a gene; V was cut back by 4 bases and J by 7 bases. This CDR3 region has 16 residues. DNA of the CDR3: TGTGCCAGCAGCCTATACTACGGACAGGGGCCATGGACCCAGTACTTC. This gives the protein CASSLYYGQGPWTQYF.

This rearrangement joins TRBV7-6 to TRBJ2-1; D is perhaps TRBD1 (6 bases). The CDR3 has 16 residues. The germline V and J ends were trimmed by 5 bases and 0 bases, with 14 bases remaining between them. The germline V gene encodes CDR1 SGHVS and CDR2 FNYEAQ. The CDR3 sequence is CASSGRTADSYNEQFF. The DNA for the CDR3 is TGTGCCAGCAGCGGACGGACAGCTGACTCCTACAATGAGCAGTTCTTC.

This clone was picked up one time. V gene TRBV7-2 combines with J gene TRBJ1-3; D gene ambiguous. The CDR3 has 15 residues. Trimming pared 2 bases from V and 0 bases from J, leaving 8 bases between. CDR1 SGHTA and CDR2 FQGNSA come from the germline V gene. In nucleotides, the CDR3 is TGTGCCAGCAGCTTATATATGAGCTCTGGAAACACCATATATTTT. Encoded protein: CASSLYMSSGNTIYF.